This T cell receptor beta chain was recorded in a study of CD8+CD57+ T cells in acquired aplastic anemia. Across the study: Sorted CD4+ and CD8+ cells gave a mean 3.2 ug DNA, range about 0.17 to 27.4 ug.

Genomic DNA provided the template from which TCR beta VDJ and CDR3 profiles were obtained. One entry per CDR3 protein, called by TCRdb with MiXCR from the reads. The data contain tens of thousands of distinct CDR3 sequences, about 45% of them singletons. Germline lookup yields CDR1 LGHDT and CDR2 YNNKEL (reference sequence). V was pared by 2 bases and J by 4 bases, with 13 bases of the junction left unmatched. This CDR3 contains 18 residues. General study findings and limits: The same twenty-nine CD8+ CDR3 sequences occurred in patients and in controls.

Note on this clonotype: The antigen remains undetermined. A much larger clone lies one base from this, so it may be a read error. Likely a read error: the CDR3 ends without its conserved phenylalanine or tryptophan.

The chain joins TRBV3-1 to TRBJ2-5; 10 bases fit TRBD1. This receptor was identified in a human donor in good health, serving as a control. The specimen was sorted CD4+, CD8+, or CD8+CD57+ T cells (not recorded which) from PBMCs. CDR3 in DNA: TGTGCCAGCAGCCAAACAGGGACAGGGGAATTGTGGATAGAGACCCAGTACCTC. Translation: CASSQTGTGELWIETQYL.